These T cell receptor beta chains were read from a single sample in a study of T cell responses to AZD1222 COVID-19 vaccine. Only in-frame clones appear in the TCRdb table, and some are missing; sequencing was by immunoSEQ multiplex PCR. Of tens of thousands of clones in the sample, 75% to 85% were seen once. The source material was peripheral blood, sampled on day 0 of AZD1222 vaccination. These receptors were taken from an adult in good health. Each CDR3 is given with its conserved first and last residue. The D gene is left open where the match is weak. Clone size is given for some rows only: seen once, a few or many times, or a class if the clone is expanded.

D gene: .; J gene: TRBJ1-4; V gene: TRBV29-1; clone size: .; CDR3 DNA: TGCAGCGCGTCAAACCAGGGTGGAGAAAAACTGTTTTTT; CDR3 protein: CSASNQGGEKLFF
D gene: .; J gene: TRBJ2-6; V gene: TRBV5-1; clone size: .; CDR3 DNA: TGCGCCAGCAGCTTGGTGATCTCTGGGGCCAACGTCCTGACTTTC; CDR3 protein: CASSLVISGANVLTF
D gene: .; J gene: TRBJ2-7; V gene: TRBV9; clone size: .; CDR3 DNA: TGTGCCAGCAGCGTAGCCACAGGGCCAGCCTACGAGCAGTACTTC; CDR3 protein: CASSVATGPAYEQYF
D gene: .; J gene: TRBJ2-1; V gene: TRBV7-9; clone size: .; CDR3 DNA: TGTGCCAGCAGCTTAGTGTCGTCCTCCTACAATGAGCAGTTCTTC; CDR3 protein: CASSLVSSSYNEQFF
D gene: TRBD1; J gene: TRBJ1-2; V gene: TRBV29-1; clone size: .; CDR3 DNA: TGCAGCGTTGAAGTTTTGCCGGGACAGGGAGAGCTTGGCTATGGCTACACCTTC; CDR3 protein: CSVEVLPGQGELGYGYTF
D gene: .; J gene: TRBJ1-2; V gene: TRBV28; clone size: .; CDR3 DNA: TGTGCCACCACAGCCGGACAGTTTCGAGACTATGGCTACACCTTC; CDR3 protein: CATTAGQFRDYGYTF
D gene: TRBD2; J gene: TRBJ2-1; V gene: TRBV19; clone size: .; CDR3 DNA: TGTGCCAGTAGCGGGACTAGCGGTGCCTACAATGAGCAGTTCTTC; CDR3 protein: CASSGTSGAYNEQFF
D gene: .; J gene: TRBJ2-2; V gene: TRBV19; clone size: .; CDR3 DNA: TGTGCCAGCCGAGGCGGGGCCTCCGAACTCACCGGAGAGCTGTTTTTT; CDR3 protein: CASRGGASELTGELFF
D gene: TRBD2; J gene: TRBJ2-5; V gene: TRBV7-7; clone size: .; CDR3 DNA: TGTGCCAGCAGCTTCCAGGGACTAGCGGGGACCCAAGAGACCCAGTACTTC; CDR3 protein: CASSFQGLAGTQETQYF
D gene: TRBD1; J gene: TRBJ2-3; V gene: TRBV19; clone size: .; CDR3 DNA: TGTGCCAGCTCATCCGACAGGGAGCCCACAGATACGCAGTATTTT; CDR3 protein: CASSSDREPTDTQYF
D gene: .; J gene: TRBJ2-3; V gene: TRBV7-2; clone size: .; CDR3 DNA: TGTGCCAGCAGCTTAGTGGGGGCGGGAAACACAGATACGCAGTATTTT; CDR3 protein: CASSLVGAGNTDTQYF
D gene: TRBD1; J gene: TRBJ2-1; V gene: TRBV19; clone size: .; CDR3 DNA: TGTGCCAGTAGTACAGGGGGCTACAATGAGCAGTTCTTC; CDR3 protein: CASSTGGYNEQFF
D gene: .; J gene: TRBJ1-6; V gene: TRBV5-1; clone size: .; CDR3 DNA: TGCGCCAGCAGCTCAGGGCCCAATTCACCCCTCCACTTT; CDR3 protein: CASSSGPNSPLHF
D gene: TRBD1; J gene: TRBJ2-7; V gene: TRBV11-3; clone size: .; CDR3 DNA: TGTGCCAGCAGCCGCAGGGACAGATCAGGCGAGCAGTACTTC; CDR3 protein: CASSRRDRSGEQYF
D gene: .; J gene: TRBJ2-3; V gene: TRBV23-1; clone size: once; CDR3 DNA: TGCGCCAGATGCGTTTCCGAGGGTACAGATACGCAGTATTTT; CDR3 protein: CARCVSEGTDTQYF
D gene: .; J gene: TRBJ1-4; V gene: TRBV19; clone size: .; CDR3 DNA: TGTGCCAGTACCCCCTCCCCCGGCGAAAAACTGTTTTTT; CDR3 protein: CASTPSPGEKLFF
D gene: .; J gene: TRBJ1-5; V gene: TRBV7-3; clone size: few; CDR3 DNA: TGTGCCAGCAGCCCAAGGGGGGATCAGCCCCAGCATTTT; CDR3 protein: CASSPRGDQPQHF
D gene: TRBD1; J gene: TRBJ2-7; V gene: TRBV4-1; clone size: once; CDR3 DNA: TGCGCCAGCAGCCACTCGGGGACAGGGGGCTACGAGCAGTACTTC; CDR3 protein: CASSHSGTGGYEQYF
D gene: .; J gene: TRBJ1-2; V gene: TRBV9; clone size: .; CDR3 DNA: TGTGCCAGCAGCGTAGATCGGGGGGCGGCGGGCTACACCTTC; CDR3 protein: CASSVDRGAAGYTF
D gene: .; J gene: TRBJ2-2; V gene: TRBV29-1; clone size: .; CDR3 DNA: TGCAGCGTTGGGAGGGCGCCCGGGGAGCTGTTTTTT; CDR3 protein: CSVGRAPGELFF
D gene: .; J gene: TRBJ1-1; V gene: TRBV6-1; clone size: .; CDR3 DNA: TGTGCCAGCAGTGAAGTAGGGGGTGACACTGAAGCTTTCTTT; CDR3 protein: CASSEVGGDTEAFF
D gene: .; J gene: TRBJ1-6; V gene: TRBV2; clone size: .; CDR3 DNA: TGTGCCACCGAGAGACGGCAGCTGAATTCACCCCTCCACTTT; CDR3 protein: CATERRQLNSPLHF
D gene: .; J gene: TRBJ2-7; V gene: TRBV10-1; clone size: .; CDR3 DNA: TGCGCCAGCAGTTCCGGCCCACCCTACGAGCAGTACTTC; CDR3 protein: CASSSGPPYEQYF
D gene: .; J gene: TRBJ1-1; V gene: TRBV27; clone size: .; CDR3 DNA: TGTGCCAGCAGTTCTTTGGGGGGCGAGAGCACTGAAGCTTTCTTT; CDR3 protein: CASSSLGGESTEAFF
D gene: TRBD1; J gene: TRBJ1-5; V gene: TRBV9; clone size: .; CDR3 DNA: TGTGCCAGCAGCCCCGGGACAGGGAACAATCAGCCCCAGCATTTT; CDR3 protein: CASSPGTGNNQPQHF
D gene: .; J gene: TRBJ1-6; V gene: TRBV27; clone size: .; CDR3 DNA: TGTGCCAGCAGAGAGAGGGTACGTTCACCCCTCCACTTT; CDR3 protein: CASRERVRSPLHF
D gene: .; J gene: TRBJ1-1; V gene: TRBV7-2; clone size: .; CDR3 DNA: TGTGCCAGCAGCTCCGATTGGTCCGTGGGGAACACTGAAGCTTTCTTT; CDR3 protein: CASSSDWSVGNTEAFF
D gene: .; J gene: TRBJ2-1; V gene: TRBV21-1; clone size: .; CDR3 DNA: TGTGCCAGAAGAAATGAGCAGTTCTTC; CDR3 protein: CARRNEQFF
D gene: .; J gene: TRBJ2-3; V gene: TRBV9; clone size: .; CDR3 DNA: TGTGCCAGCAGCGTAGAAGGGGGTCAGCCCACTACGCAGTATTTT; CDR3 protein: CASSVEGGQPTTQYF
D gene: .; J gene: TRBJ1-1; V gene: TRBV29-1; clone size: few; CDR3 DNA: TGCAGCGTTGCATTCCAGAACACTGAAGCTTTCTTT; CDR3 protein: CSVAFQNTEAFF
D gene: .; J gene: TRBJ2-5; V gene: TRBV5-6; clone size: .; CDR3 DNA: TGTGCCAGCAGCTTGGAGGTCTTACAAGAGACCCAGTACTTC; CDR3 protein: CASSLEVLQETQYF
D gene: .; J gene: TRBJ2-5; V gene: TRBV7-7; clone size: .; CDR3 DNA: TGTGCTAGCAGCCCAGACACCGCCCAGACCCAGTACTTC; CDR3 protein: CASSPDTAQTQYF
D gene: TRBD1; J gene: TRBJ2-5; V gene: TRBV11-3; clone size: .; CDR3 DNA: TGTGCCAGCAGCTCGGGACAGGGGGTGGCAGAGACCCAGTACTTC; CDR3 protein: CASSSGQGVAETQYF
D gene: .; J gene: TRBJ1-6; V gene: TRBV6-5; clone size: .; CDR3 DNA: TGTGCCAGCAAAGAAGGGGAGATGAGAGAGGTGGCCCTCCACTTT; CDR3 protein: CASKEGEMREVALHF
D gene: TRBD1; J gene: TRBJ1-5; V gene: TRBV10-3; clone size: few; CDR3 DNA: TGTGCCATCAGGGACACAGGGGGCAATCAGCCCCAGCATTTT; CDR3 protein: CAIRDTGGNQPQHF
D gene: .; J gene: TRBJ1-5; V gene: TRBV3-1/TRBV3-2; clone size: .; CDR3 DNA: TGTGCCAGCAGCCAAGGGTTTGGCAATCAGCCCCAGCATTTT; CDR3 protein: CASSQGFGNQPQHF
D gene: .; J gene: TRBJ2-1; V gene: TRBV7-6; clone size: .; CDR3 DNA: TGTGCCAGCAGCTCCTCCAATGAGCAGTTCTTC; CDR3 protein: CASSSSNEQFF
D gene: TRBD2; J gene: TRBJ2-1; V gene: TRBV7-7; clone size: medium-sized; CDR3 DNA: TGTGTAGTTAAGGGACTAGCGGACCACAATGAGCAGTTCTTC; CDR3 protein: CVVKGLADHNEQFF
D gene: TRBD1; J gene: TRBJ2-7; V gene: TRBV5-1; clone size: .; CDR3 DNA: TGCGCCAGCAGCGGCTGGGACAGGGGGCCCCACGAGCAGTACTTC; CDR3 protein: CASSGWDRGPHEQYF
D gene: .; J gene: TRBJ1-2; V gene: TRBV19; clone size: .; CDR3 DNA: TGTGCCAGTACAGAAAGACGGGGCCCCTATGGCTACACCTTC; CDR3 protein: CASTERRGPYGYTF
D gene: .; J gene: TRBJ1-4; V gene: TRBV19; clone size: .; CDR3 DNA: TGTGCCAGTAGTGTCCAAGGGGCAACTAATGAAAAACTGTTTTTT; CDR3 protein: CASSVQGATNEKLFF
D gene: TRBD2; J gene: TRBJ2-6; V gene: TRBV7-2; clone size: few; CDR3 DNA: TGTGCCAGCAGCATACTAGCGGGGGCCTCTGGGGCCAACGTCCTGACTTTC; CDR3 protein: CASSILAGASGANVLTF
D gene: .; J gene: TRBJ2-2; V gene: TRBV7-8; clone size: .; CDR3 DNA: TGTGCCAGCAGCCCCCGGACGGGGGAGCTGTTTTTT; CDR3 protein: CASSPRTGELFF
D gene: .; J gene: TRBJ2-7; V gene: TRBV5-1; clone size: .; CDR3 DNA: TGCGCCAGCAGCTCAAAGACCAGCTCCTACGAGCAGTACTTC; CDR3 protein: CASSSKTSSYEQYF
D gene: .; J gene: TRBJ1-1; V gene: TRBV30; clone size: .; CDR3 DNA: TGTGCCTGGAGTGTAGACACTGAAGCTTTCTTT; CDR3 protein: CAWSVDTEAFF
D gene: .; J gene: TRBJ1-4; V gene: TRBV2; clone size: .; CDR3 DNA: TGTGCCAGCAGTGAACTTCGGCGGGGGGGAAACCAAAAACTGTTTTTT; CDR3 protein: CASSELRRGGNQKLFF
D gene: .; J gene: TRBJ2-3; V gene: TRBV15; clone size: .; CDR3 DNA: TGTGCCACCAGCAGACGCTCACTAGCCACGGGAGATACGCAGTATTTT; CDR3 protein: CATSRRSLATGDTQYF
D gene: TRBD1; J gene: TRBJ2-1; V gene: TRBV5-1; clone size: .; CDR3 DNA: TGCGCCAGCAGCTCGGACAGGGGGTCTGGCAATGAGCAGTTCTTC; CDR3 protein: CASSSDRGSGNEQFF
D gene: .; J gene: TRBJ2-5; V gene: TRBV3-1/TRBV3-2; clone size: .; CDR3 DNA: TGTGCCAGCAGCCACGGGCGTCAAGAGACCCAGTACTTC; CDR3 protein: CASSHGRQETQYF
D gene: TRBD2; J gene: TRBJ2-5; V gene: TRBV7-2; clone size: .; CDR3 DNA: TGTGCCAGCAGCTTAGAGGGGGGACTAGCGGGGGTTGTGACCCAGTACTTC; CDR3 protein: CASSLEGGLAGVVTQYF
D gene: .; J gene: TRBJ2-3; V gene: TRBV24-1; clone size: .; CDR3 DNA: TGTGCCACCAGTGATCCGACGGACCGCACAGATACGCAGTATTTT; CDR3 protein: CATSDPTDRTDTQYF
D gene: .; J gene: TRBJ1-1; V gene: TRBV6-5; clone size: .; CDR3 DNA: TGTGCCAGCAGTTACTCCTTAAACAGGAACACTGAAGCTTTCTTT; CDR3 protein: CASSYSLNRNTEAFF
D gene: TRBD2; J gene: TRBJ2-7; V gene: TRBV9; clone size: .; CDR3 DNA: TGTGCCAGCAGCGTCAGCGGGGTCTCCTACGAGCAGTACTTC; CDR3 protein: CASSVSGVSYEQYF
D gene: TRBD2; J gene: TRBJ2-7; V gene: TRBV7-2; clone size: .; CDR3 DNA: TGTGCCAGCAGCTTCGGCGGGGGTTACGAGCAGTACTTC; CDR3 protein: CASSFGGGYEQYF
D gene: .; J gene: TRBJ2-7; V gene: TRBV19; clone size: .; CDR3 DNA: TGTGCCAGTAGTGTAGCCGCGGGGAGTACCTACGAGCAGTACTTC; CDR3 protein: CASSVAAGSTYEQYF